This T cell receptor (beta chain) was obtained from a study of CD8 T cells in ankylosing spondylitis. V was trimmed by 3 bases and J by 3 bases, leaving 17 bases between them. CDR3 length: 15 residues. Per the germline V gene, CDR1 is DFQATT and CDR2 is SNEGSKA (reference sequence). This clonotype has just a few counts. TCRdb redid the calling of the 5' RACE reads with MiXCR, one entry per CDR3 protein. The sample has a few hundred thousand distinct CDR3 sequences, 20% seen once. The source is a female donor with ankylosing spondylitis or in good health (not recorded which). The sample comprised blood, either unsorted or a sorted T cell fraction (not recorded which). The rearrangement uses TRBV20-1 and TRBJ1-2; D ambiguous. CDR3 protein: CSASSVFQADYGYTF. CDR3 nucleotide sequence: TGCAGTGCTAGCTCAGTCTTCCAGGCCGACTATGGCTACACCTTC.